Presented here are 14 T cell receptor beta chains from one specimen sequenced in a study of blood T cells in healthy people across ages. With a J-beta primer mix and a sample-barcoded 5' primer, a second PCR ran about 7 to 12 cycles. TCRdb independently ran MiXCR on the 5' RACE reads; one entry per CDR3 protein. Of 1 million or so distinct CDR3 sequences listed, roughly 45% were seen once; the top ten hold around 18%. Sequences were obtained from blood. The receptors here all came from a woman aged 60-75 years in good health.

CDR3 in DNA: TGTGCCAGCAGCCCGGGAGGGATCCCCTCCTACAATGAGCAGTTCTTC. It translates to CASSPGGIPSYNEQFF. The chain links TRBV27 to TRBJ2-1; TRBD2 aligns across 8 bases. Germline V gene lookup returns CDR1 MNHEY and CDR2 SMNVEV (reference sequence). Germline trimming cut 6 bases from V and 0 bases from J; bases unmatched to any gene: 7. There are 16 residues in the CDR3.

This clonotype was recorded a few times. The rearrangement uses TRBV10-3 and TRBJ2-1; 7 bases match TRBD2. CDR3 size: 15 residues. CDR1 and CDR2 from the germline V gene are ENHRY and SYGVKD. V gave up 0 bases and J gave up 6 bases; unmatched junction bases: 5. CDR3 sequence reads: CAISESGGRANEQFF. The CDR3, as DNA: TGTGCCATCAGTGAGTCGGGAGGGCGCGCCAATGAGCAGTTCTTC.

V gene TRBV12-3 or TRBV12-4 combines with J gene TRBJ2-3; TRBD1 might be the D (5 bases). Trimming stripped 6 bases from V and 15 bases from J, with 25 bases between. The CDR3 sequence is 14 residues long. The CDR3 DNA sequence: TGTGCCAGCAGCCGACAGTTAAGCACAGATGCGGAATATTTT. It yields the protein CASSRQLSTDAEYF.

CDR3 DNA: TGTGCCAGCAGCGAAAGTATTAATCCACAGGGGACCCAGTACTTC. The encoded protein is CASSESINPQGTQYF. The chain is built from TRBV6-1 and TRBJ2-5; D might be TRBD1 (6 bases). V was clipped by 6 bases and J by 7 bases, with 21 bases between them. Germline V CDR1 and CDR2: MNHNS, SASEGT. This CDR3 is 15 amino acids long.

This clonotype was seen a few times. The chain uses TRBV18 and TRBJ2-1, with D perhaps being TRBD1 or TRBD2 (5 bases each). The germline CDR1 and CDR2 sequences are KGHSH and LQKENI. V was cut by 3 bases and J by 9 bases, with 15 bases left in between. The CDR3 length is 14 residues. CDR3 in DNA: TGTGCCAGCTCACCCAGGGACGTGGGTTTTGAGCAGTTCTTC. Amino acid sequence: CASSPRDVGFEQFF.

J is TRBJ1-4 and V is TRBV20-1; D ambiguous. This CDR3 comprises 14 residues. Trimming took 0 bases from V and 7 from J, leaving 12 bases between them. Germline lookup yields CDR1 DFQATT and CDR2 SNEGSKA (reference sequence). CDR3 nucleotide sequence: TGCAGTGCTAGAGATCCGGTTGACCGTGAAAAACTGTTTTTT. This gives the protein CSARDPVDREKLFF.

Points on this clonotype: A much larger clone sits a single nucleotide away, making a read error possible. The chain combines TRBV12-3 or TRBV12-4 with TRBJ2-1, with 12 bases that match TRBD2. The J segment lost 5 bases and the V segment lost 5 bases, leaving 4 bases of the junction unmatched. The CDR3 has 15 residues. CDR3 coding DNA: TGTGCCAGCAGTCGGACTAGCGGGAACCACAATGAGCAGTTCTTC. Its protein is CASSRTSGNHNEQFF.

This clonotype has only a few counts. The V and J genes are TRBV20-1 and TRBJ2-1, with D hard to call. Germline CDR1 reads DFQATT; CDR2 reads SNEGSKA (reference sequence). V was pared by 5 bases and J by 7 bases, with 15 bases between. The CDR3 covers 13 residues. The DNA for the CDR3 is TGCAGTGCTGTCCGTCCTGTGGTGAATGAGCAGTTCTTC. It codes for CSAVRPVVNEQFF.

The rearrangement links TRBV27 to TRBJ2-7; 14 bases align to TRBD2. The trim removed 2 bases at V and 5 bases at J, leaving 5 bases unmatched. The CDR3 is 16 amino acids. The germline CDR1 and CDR2 sequences are MNHEY and SMNVEV (reference sequence). The CDR3 loop reads CASSLDGTSGSDEQYF. The CDR3 DNA sequence: TGTGCCAGCAGTTTAGACGGGACTAGCGGGAGTGACGAGCAGTACTTC.

The chain links TRBV20-1 to TRBJ2-1; 7 bases align to TRBD2. Losses at the gene ends were 7 bases for V and 7 bases for J; bases not matched to a gene: 16. Germline V lookup: CDR1 DFQATT, CDR2 SNEGSKA (reference sequence). The CDR3 is made up of 15 amino acids. The CDR3 region is CSGWLADKPGNEQFF. The CDR3 DNA sequence: TGCAGTGGTTGGCTAGCGGATAAACCGGGGAATGAGCAGTTCTTC.

This clonotype has just a few counts. The chain recombines TRBV4-1 with TRBJ2-1; 7 bases are shared with TRBD2. V lost 4 bases to trimming and J lost 1 base; unmatched junction nucleotides: 13. CDR3 length: 18 amino acids. Germline values: CDR1 MGHRA, CDR2 YSYEKL. CDR3 protein: CASSLLRGGSTSYNEQFF. CDR3 DNA: TGCGCCAGCAGCCTTCTCCGGGGCGGGAGCACTTCCTACAATGAGCAGTTCTTC.

This clonotype turned up a few times. The chain uses TRBV20-1 and TRBJ1-2; D remains unclear. Germline-derived CDR1 and CDR2 are DFQATT and SNEGSKA (reference sequence). Trimming took off 1 base at V and 4 bases at J, with 13 bases between the two ends. The CDR3 is 14 amino acids. The CDR3 reads CSARGRTAGYGYTF. The CDR3 DNA sequence: TGCAGTGCTAGAGGCCGCACTGCTGGCTATGGCTACACCTTC.

For the CDR3, the DNA is TGCAGTGCTAGAGATCTAGCTGGGACATCCTACGAGCAGTACTTC. Encoded protein: CSARDLAGTSYEQYF. The chain links TRBV20-1 to TRBJ2-7, with D possibly matching TRBD1 (6 bases). The CDR3 sequence is 15 residues long. V was cut by 0 bases and J by 1 base, with 13 bases left in between. CDR1 DFQATT and CDR2 SNEGSKA come from the germline V gene (reference sequence).

The chain joins TRBV7-7 to TRBJ2-1; the match to TRBD2 covers 13 bases. J was trimmed by 7 bases and V by 5 bases; bases with no gene match: 8. The CDR3 runs to 16 residues. CDR1 SSHAT and CDR2 FNYEAQ come from the germline V gene (reference sequence). The CDR3 protein is CASSLRLAGGSNEQFF. The CDR3 coding sequence is TGTGCCAGCAGCCTCCGACTAGCGGGAGGTTCTAATGAGCAGTTCTTC.